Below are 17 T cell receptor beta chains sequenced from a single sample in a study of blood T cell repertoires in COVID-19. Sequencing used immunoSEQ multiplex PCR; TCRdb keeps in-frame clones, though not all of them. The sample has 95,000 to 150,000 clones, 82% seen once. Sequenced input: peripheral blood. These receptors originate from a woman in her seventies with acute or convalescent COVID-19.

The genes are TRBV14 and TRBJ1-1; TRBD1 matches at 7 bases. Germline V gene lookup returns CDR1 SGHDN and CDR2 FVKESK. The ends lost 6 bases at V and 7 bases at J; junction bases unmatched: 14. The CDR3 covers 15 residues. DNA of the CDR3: TGTGCCAGCAGTCCAACTCGACAGGGTTCAAGTGAAGCTTTCTTT. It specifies CASSPTRQGSSEAFF.

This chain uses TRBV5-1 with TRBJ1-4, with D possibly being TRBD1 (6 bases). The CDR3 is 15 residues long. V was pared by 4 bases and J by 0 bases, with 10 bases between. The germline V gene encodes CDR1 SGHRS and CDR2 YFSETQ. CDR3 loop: CASSPRTATNEKLFF. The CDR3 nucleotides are TGCGCCAGCAGCCCTCGGACAGCAACTAATGAAAAACTGTTTTTT.

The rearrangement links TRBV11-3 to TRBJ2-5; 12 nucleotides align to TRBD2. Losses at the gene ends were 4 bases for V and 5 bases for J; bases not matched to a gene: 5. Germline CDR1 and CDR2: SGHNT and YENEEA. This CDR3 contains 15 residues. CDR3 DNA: TGTGCCAGCAGCTACCGACTAGCGGGGGCGGAGACCCAGTACTTC. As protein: CASSYRLAGAETQYF. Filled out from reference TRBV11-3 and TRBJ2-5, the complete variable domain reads EAGVVQSPRYKIIEKKQPVAFWCNPISGHNTLYWYLQNLGQGPELLIRYENEEAVDDSQLPKDRFSAERLKGVDSTLKIQPAELGDSAVYLCASSYRLAGAETQYFGPGTRLLVL.

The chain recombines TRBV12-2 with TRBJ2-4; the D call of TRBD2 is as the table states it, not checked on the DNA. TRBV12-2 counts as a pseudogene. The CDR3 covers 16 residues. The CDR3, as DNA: TGTGCAAGTCGCTTGCGAAGGGAGGCCGGGAAAAACATTCAGTACTTC. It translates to CASRLRREAGKNIQYF.

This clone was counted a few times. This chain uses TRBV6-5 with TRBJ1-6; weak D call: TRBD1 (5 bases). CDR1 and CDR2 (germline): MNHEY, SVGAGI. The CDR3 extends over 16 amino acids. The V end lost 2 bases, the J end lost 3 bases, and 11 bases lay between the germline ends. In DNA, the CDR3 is TGTGCCAGCAGTTACCTTGCGGGGGTCTATAATTCACCCCTCCACTTT. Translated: CASSYLAGVYNSPLHF.

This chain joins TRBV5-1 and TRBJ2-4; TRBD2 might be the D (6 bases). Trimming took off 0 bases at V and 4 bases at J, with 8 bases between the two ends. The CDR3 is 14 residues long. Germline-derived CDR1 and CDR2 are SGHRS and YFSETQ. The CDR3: CASSLVGGKNIQYF. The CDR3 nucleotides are TGCGCCAGCAGCTTGGTCGGAGGGAAAAACATTCAGTACTTC.

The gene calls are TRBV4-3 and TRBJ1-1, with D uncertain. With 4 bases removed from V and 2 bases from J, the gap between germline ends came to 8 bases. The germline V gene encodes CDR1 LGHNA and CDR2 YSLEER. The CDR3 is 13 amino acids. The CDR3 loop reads CASSPRVNTEAFF. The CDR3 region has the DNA TGCGCCAGCAGCCCCCGGGTAAACACTGAAGCTTTCTTT.

The CDR3 loop reads CASKSSGGPNNEQFF. The CDR3 nucleotides read TGTGCCAGCAAATCGAGCGGGGGCCCTAACAATGAGCAGTTCTTC. The chain carries TRBV5-6 and TRBJ2-1; 8 nucleotides agree with TRBD2. Germline V gene data show CDR1 as SGHDT and CDR2 as YYEEEE. The CDR3 has 15 residues. With 6 bases clipped from V and 5 bases from J, the junction kept 10 bases outside the gene matches.

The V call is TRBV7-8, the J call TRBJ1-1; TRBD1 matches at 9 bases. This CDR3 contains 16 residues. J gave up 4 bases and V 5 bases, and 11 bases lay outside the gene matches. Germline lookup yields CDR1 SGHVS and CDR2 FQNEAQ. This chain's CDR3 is CASSQTGGSLGTEAFF. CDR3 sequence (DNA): TGTGCCAGCAGCCAAACAGGGGGCTCTTTGGGCACTGAAGCTTTCTTT. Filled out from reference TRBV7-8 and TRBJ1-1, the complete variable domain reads GAGVSQSPRYKVAKRGQDVALRCDPISGHVSLFWYQQALGQGPEFLTYFQNEAQLDKSGLPSDRFFAERPEGSVSTLKIQRTQQEDSAVYLCASSQTGGSLGTEAFFGQGTRLTVV.

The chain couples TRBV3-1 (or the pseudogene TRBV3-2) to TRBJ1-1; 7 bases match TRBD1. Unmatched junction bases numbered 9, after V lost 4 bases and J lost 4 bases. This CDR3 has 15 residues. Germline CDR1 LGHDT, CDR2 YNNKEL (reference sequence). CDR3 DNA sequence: TGTGCCAGCAGCCTTCAGGGTTCAGGGGGCACTGAAGCTTTCTTT. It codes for CASSLQGSGGTEAFF.

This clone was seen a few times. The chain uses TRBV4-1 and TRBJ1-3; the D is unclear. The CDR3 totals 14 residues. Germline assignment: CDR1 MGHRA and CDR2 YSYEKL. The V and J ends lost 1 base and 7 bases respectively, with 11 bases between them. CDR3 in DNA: TGCGCCAGCAGCCAAGGAGACATTGTGAACACCATATATTTT. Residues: CASSQGDIVNTIYF.

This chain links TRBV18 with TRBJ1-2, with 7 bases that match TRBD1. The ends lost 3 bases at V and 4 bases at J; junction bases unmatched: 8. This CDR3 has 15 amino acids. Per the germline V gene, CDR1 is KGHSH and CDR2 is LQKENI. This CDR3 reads CASSPRQGEGYGYTF. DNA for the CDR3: TGTGCCAGCTCACCGAGGCAGGGGGAAGGCTATGGCTACACCTTC.

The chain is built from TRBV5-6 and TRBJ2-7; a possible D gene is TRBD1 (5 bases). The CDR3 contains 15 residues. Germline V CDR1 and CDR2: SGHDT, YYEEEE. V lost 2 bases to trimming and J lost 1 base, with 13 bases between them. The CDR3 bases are TGTGCCAGCAGCTTTCTTCAGGGTTTTTCCTACGAGCAGTACGTC. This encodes CASSFLQGFSYEQYV.

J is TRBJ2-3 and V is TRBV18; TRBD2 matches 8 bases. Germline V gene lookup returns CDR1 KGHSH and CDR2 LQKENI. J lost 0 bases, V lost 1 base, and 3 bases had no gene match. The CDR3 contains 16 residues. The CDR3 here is CASSPQAGASTDTQYF. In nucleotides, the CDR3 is TGTGCCAGCTCACCACAAGCGGGGGCCAGCACAGATACGCAGTATTTT.

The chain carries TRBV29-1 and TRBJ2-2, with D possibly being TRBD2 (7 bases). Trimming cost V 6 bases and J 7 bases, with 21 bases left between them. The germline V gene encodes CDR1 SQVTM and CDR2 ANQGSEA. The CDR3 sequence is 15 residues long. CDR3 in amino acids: CSVTQGGLAGGELFF. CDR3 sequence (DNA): TGCAGCGTGACACAGGGAGGGCTGGCGGGCGGGGAGCTGTTTTTT.

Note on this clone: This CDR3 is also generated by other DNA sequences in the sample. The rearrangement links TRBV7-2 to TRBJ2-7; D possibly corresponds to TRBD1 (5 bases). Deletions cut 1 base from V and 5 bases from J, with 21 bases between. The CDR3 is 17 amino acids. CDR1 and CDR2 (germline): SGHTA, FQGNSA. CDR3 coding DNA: TGTGCCAGCAGCTTAGGTTTAAAGGGTACAGGAGAACACGAGCAGTACTTC. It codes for CASSLGLKGTGEHEQYF.

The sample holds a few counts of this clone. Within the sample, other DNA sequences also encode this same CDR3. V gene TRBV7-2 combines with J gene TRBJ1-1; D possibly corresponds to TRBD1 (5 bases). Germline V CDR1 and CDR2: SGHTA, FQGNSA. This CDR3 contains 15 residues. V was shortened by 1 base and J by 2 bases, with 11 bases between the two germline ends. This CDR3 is CASSLVVGGNTEAFF. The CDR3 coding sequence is TGTGCCAGCAGCTTAGTTGTGGGGGGTAACACTGAAGCTTTCTTT.